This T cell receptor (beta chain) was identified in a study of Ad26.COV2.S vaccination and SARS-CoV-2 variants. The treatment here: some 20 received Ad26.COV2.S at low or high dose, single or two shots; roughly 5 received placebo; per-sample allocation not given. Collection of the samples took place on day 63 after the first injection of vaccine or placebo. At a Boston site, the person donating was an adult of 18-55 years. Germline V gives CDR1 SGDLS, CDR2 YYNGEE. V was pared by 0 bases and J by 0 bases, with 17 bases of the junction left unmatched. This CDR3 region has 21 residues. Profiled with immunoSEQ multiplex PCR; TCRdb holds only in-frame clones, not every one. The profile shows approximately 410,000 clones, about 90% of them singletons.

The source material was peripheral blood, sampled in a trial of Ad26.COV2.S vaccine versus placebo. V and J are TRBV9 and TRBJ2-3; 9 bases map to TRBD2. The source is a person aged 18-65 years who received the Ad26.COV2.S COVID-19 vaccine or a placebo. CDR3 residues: CASSVVPTSGGWKTSTDTQYF. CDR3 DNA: TGTGCCAGCAGCGTAGTACCGACTAGCGGAGGGTGGAAGACTAGCACAGATACGCAGTATTTT.